This T cell receptor beta chain was captured in a study of CD8 T cells in Susac syndrome. Random hexamers served to reverse transcribe roughly 0.5 to 1 ug RNA. Amplification of the TCR beta CDR3 was carried out by immunoSEQ multiplex PCR, which spanned a total of 54 Vbeta and 13 Jbeta segments. In TCRdb, the immunoSEQ multiplex PCR reads were re-called with MiXCR into one record per CDR3 protein. The sample contains around 150,000 distinct CDR3 sequences, around 94% of which appear only once. High-throughput TCR beta sequencing covered peripheral CD8+ and CD4+ T cells. Healthy donors constituted the control group, matched for age and sex. Study-level findings and limits: In its TCR sequencing and HLA analysis, the study acknowledged that the number of individuals was relatively small.

Concerning this clonotype: Its antigen is not identified.

Trimming removed 6 bases from V and 4 bases from J, with 16 bases in between. Looked up from germline, CDR1 is MNHEY and CDR2 is SMNVEV (reference sequence). The CDR3 is 14 amino acids. V usage is TRBV27 and J usage is TRBJ2-7, with D maybe TRBD1 (6 bases). This TCR was sampled from a human donor in good health. Sequenced material: CD8+ T cells from PBMCs. CDR3 DNA sequence: TGTGCCAGCAGATCATCGGGACACCCTTACGAGCAGTACTTC. It specifies CASRSSGHPYEQYF.